This is a list of T cell receptor beta chains from one sample in a study of radiotherapy plus CTLA-4 blockade in lung cancer. Only in-frame clones appear in the TCRdb table, and some are missing; sequencing was by immunoSEQ multiplex PCR. The sample includes about 49,000 clones, over 75% of them seen just once. The sample was peripheral blood, taken from a patient treated with radiotherapy plus ipilimumab. Receptor source: a human donor with non-small cell lung cancer whose response to radiotherapy plus ipilimumab could not be evaluated. The CDR3 runs from the conserved cysteine through the conserved F or W. D genes are given only for firm matches. Rows give clone size only sometimes, using once, few, many, or a class for an expanded clone.

>TRBV4-3|TRBD1|TRBJ1-5|.
CASSQVYRGRGNQPQHF
TGCGCCAGCAGCCAAGTGTACAGGGGGCGAGGCAATCAGCCCCAGCATTTT
>TRBV2|.|TRBJ2-3|once
CASSNDRATDTQYF
TGTGCCAGCAGTAACGACAGAGCCACAGATACGCAGTATTTT
>TRBV6-6|.|TRBJ2-7|.
CASSPRVSYRYEQYF
TGTGCCAGCAGCCCCAGGGTTTCTTACCGCTACGAGCAGTACTTC
>TRBV9|.|TRBJ2-1|.
CASSVAPSISYNEQFF
TGTGCCAGCAGCGTAGCGCCTAGCATATCCTACAATGAGCAGTTCTTC
>TRBV2|TRBD1|TRBJ2-7|.
CASSEMGQGVYEQYF
TGTGCCAGCAGTGAAATGGGACAGGGGGTTTACGAGCAGTACTTC
>TRBV5-4|.|TRBJ2-3|once
CASSLAGVGTDTQYF
TGTGCCAGCAGCTTGGCGGGGGTGGGCACAGATACGCAGTATTTT
>TRBV28|.|TRBJ2-3|.
CASLEGDTDTQYF
TGTGCCAGCCTCGAGGGAGACACAGATACGCAGTATTTT
>TRBV6-6|TRBD1|TRBJ1-2|.
CASSYRGQRTYYGYTF
TGTGCCAGCAGTTACCGGGGACAGAGAACCTACTATGGCTACACCTTC
>TRBV11-2|.|TRBJ1-6|.
CASSLEQGSPLHF
TGTGCCAGCAGCTTAGAGCAGGGTTCACCCCTCCACTTT
>TRBV6-6|.|TRBJ2-6|once
CASSYSTSGANVLTF
TGTGCCAGCAGTTACTCGACTTCTGGGGCCAACGTCCTGACTTTC
>TRBV13|TRBD2|TRBJ2-5|few
CASSLLAGAKETQYF
TGTGCCAGCAGCTTACTAGCGGGAGCCAAGGAGACCCAGTACTTC
>TRBV10-2|TRBD2|TRBJ2-5|.
CASSEAGGLQETQYF
TGCGCCAGCAGTGAGGCGGGGGGGCTTCAAGAGACCCAGTACTTC
>TRBV5-1|.|TRBJ1-2|.
CASSFGRGNSYTF
TGCGCCAGCAGCTTCGGCAGGGGTAACAGCTACACCTTC
>TRBV7-9|TRBD1|TRBJ1-2|.
CASSVSGQGAYYGYTF
TGTGCCAGCAGCGTCTCGGGACAGGGGGCGTACTATGGCTACACCTTC
>TRBV7-8|TRBD2|TRBJ2-5|.
CASSPGGGLETQYF
TGTGCCAGCAGCCCCGGGGGGGGTTTGGAGACCCAGTACTTC
>TRBV5-4|TRBD1|TRBJ1-2|once
CASSRSGTDNYGYTF
TGTGCCAGCAGCAGGTCGGGGACAGATAACTATGGCTACACCTTC
>TRBV20-1|.|TRBJ1-2|.
CSAPVNYGYTF
TGCAGTGCCCCCGTTAACTATGGCTACACCTTC
>TRBV2|.|TRBJ2-5|.
CASSLSAGVGETQYF
TGTGCCAGCAGTCTTTCGGCAGGGGTCGGGGAGACCCAGTACTTC
>TRBV6-6|TRBD1|TRBJ1-4|.
CASSPGQENEKLFF
TGTGCCAGCAGCCCAGGACAGGAAAATGAAAAACTGTTTTTT
>TRBV6-1|.|TRBJ1-2|.
CASRTVTNYGYTF
TGTGCCAGCAGGACAGTTACTAACTATGGCTACACCTTC
>TRBV27|.|TRBJ2-5|.
CASSLVRTASAETQYF
TGTGCCAGCAGTTTGGTAAGAACCGCCTCAGCGGAGACCCAGTACTTC
>TRBV10-1|.|TRBJ1-3|.
CASCGRDTIYF
TGCGCCAGTTGTGGTCGGGACACCATATATTTT
>TRBV7-2|TRBD1|TRBJ1-2|.
CASSSQEGGRFGYTF
TGTGCCAGCAGCTCTCAGGAAGGGGGCAGGTTTGGCTACACCTTC
>TRBV28|.|TRBJ1-1|.
CASTVEREAFF
TGTGCCAGCACTGTTGAGCGTGAAGCTTTCTTT
>TRBV5-6|TRBD2|TRBJ2-7|.
CASSLTSGREQYF
TGTGCCAGCAGCTTGACTAGCGGGAGGGAGCAGTACTTC
>TRBV30|.|TRBJ2-5|once
CAWSWKRGGETQYF
TGTGCCTGGAGTTGGAAGAGAGGAGGAGAGACCCAGTACTTC
>TRBV27|.|TRBJ1-1|.
CASSLWGVDTEAFF
TGTGCCAGCAGTTTATGGGGGGTTGACACTGAAGCTTTCTTT
>TRBV5-1|TRBD1|TRBJ2-7|few
CASSLAGQRGEQYF
TGCGCCAGCAGCTTGGCGGGACAGCGTGGCGAGCAGTACTTC
>TRBV27|TRBD2|TRBJ2-5|.
CASSHQLADQETQYF
TGTGCCAGCAGTCACCAACTAGCGGACCAAGAGACCCAGTACTTC
>TRBV6-6|.|TRBJ1-4|.
CASSYAGPGPAEKLFF
TGTGCCAGCAGTTACGCGGGCCCCGGGCCGGCTGAAAAACTGTTTTTT
>TRBV27|.|TRBJ1-2|.
CASSLSSERGGYTF
TGTGCCAGCAGTTTATCCTCAGAGCGGGGTGGCTACACCTTC
>TRBV6-1|TRBD2|TRBJ2-1|.
CASSEASGKMGLAQYNEQFF
TGTGCCAGCAGTGAAGCTTCGGGGAAGATGGGACTAGCCCAATACAATGAGCAGTTCTTC
>TRBV11-2|.|TRBJ2-2|.
CASSLRARNTGELFF
TGTGCCAGCAGCTTAAGAGCGAGGAACACCGGGGAGCTGTTTTTT
>TRBV10-1|.|TRBJ1-1|.
CASSSRENTEAFF
TGCGCCAGCAGTTCCCGGGAGAACACTGAAGCTTTCTTT
>TRBV6-1|.|TRBJ1-5|.
CATSGGGEINQPQHF
TGTGCCACCTCGGGGGGGGGCGAAATCAATCAGCCCCAGCATTTT
>TRBV18|.|TRBJ1-6|.
CASSLSAGSPLHF
TGTGCCAGCTCACTATCGGCGGGGTCACCCCTCCACTTT
>TRBV27|.|TRBJ2-7|.
CASSLRQPYEQYF
TGTGCCAGCAGTTTGCGACAGCCCTACGAGCAGTACTTC